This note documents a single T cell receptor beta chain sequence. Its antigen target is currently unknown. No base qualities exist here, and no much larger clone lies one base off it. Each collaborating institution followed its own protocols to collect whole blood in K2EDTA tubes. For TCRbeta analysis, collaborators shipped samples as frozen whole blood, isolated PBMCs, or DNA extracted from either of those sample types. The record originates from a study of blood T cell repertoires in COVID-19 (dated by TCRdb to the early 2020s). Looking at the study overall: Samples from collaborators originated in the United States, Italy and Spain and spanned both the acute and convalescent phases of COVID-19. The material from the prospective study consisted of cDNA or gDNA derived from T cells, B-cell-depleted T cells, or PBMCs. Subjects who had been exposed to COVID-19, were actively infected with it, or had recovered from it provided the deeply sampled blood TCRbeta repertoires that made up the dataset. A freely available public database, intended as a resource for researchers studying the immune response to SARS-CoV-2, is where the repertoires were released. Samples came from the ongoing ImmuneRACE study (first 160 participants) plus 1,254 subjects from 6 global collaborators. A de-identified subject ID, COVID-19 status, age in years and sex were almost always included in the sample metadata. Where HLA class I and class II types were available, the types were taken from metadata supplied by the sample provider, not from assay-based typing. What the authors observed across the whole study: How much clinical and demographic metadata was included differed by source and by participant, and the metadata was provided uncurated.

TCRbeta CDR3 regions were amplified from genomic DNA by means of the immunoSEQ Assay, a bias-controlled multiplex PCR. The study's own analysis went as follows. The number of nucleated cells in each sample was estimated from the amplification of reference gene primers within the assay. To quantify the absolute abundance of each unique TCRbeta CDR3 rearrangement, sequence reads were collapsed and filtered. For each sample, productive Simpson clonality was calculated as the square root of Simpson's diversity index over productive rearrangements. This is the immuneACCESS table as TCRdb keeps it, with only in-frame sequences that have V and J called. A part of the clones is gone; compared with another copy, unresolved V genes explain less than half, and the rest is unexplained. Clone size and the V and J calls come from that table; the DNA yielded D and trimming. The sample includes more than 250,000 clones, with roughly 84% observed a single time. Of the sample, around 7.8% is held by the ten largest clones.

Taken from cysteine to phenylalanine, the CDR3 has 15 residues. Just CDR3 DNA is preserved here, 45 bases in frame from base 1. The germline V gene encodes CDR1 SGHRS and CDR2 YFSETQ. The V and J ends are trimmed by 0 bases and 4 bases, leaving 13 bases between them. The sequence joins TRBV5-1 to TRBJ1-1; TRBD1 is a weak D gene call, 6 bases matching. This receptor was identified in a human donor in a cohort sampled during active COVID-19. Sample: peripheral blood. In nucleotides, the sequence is TGCGCCAGCAGCTTGGCCTGGACACAGGGCACTGAAGCTTTCTTT. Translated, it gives CASSLAWTQGTEAFF.